Listed below are T cell receptor beta chains from one sample, sequenced in a study of response to subunit inactivated influenza vaccine. TCRdb called the RT-PCR reads again in MiXCR, with one record for every CDR3 protein. In the table there are just under 550,000 distinct CDR3 sequences, under 30% of which are singletons. The same sample was also studied in work on T cells expressing NK-cell markers.

Sample: CD4+ T cells sorted from PBMCs, taken 11 to 12 days after vaccination. Receptors originate from a man in his forties or fifties who received an inactivated influenza vaccine. The CDR3 runs from the conserved cysteine through the conserved F or W. Each record gives: D gene, CDR3 length, V gene, J gene, clone size, CDR3 protein, CDR3 DNA. A D gene is named only where the DNA matches it firmly. Size is stated for part of the rows, as once, few or many counts, or as a class when the clone is expanded.

D gene: NA; CDR3 length: 13; V gene: TRBV6-2/TRBV6-3; J gene: TRBJ2-1; clone size: NA; CDR3 protein: CASSYSGFNEQFF; CDR3 DNA: TGTGCCAGCAGTTACAGCGGGTTCAATGAGCAGTTCTTC
D gene: NA; CDR3 length: 13; V gene: TRBV7-9; J gene: TRBJ2-5; clone size: NA; CDR3 protein: CASSFSHQETQYF; CDR3 DNA: TGTGCCAGCAGCTTTAGCCACCAAGAGACCCAGTACTTC
D gene: TRBD1; CDR3 length: 13; V gene: TRBV24-1; J gene: TRBJ2-1; clone size: few; CDR3 protein: CATSESTGNEQFF; CDR3 DNA: TGTGCCACCAGTGAGTCGACAGGGAATGAGCAGTTCTTC
D gene: NA; CDR3 length: 13; V gene: TRBV20-1; J gene: TRBJ2-5; clone size: many; CDR3 protein: CSANRAYQETQYF; CDR3 DNA: TGCAGTGCCAACAGGGCGTACCAAGAGACCCAGTACTTC
D gene: TRBD2; CDR3 length: 16; V gene: TRBV7-8; J gene: TRBJ2-7; clone size: few; CDR3 protein: CASSPGGTRRPEEQYF; CDR3 DNA: TGTGCCAGCAGCCCGGGGGGGACCCGAAGACCAGAGGAGCAGTACTTC
D gene: NA; CDR3 length: 14; V gene: TRBV7-9; J gene: TRBJ2-1; clone size: NA; CDR3 protein: CASSLGGTVNEQFF; CDR3 DNA: TGTGCCAGCAGCTTAGGAGGGACGGTCAATGAGCAGTTCTTC
D gene: NA; CDR3 length: 14; V gene: TRBV10-1; J gene: TRBJ2-5; clone size: NA; CDR3 protein: CASSVRDPGETQYF; CDR3 DNA: TGCGCCAGCAGTGTCCGGGACCCCGGGGAGACCCAGTACTTC
D gene: TRBD1; CDR3 length: 16; V gene: TRBV4-3; J gene: TRBJ1-6; clone size: many; CDR3 protein: CASSQEYGRGNSPLHF; CDR3 DNA: TGCGCCAGCAGCCAAGAATATGGCAGGGGGAATTCACCCCTCCACTTT
D gene: TRBD1; CDR3 length: 16; V gene: TRBV11-2; J gene: TRBJ2-7; clone size: few; CDR3 protein: CASRSYSRDSSYEQYF; CDR3 DNA: TGTGCCAGCAGATCCTATTCACGGGACAGCTCCTACGAGCAGTACTTC
D gene: NA; CDR3 length: 12; V gene: TRBV6-2/TRBV6-3; J gene: TRBJ2-7; clone size: many; CDR3 protein: CASSPTSIEQYF; CDR3 DNA: TGTGCCAGCAGCCCAACCTCTATCGAGCAGTACTTC
D gene: NA; CDR3 length: 13; V gene: TRBV20-1; J gene: TRBJ1-6; clone size: NA; CDR3 protein: CSARDDYNSPLHF; CDR3 DNA: TGCAGTGCTAGAGATGACTATAATTCACCCCTCCACTTT
D gene: TRBD2; CDR3 length: 15; V gene: TRBV3-1; J gene: TRBJ2-3; clone size: NA; CDR3 protein: CASTRTSGGGDTQYF; CDR3 DNA: TGTGCCAGCACCCGGACTAGCGGGGGTGGAGATACGCAGTATTTT
D gene: NA; CDR3 length: 12; V gene: TRBV5-1; J gene: TRBJ1-2; clone size: many; CDR3 protein: CASSPGTYGYTF; CDR3 DNA: TGTGCCAGCAGCCCCGGCACCTATGGCTACACCTTC
D gene: NA; CDR3 length: 16; V gene: TRBV7-2; J gene: TRBJ2-1; clone size: few; CDR3 protein: CASSFLALPPYNEQFF; CDR3 DNA: TGTGCCAGCAGCTTTTTGGCCCTCCCCCCCTACAATGAGCAGTTCTTC
D gene: NA; CDR3 length: 13; V gene: TRBV30; J gene: TRBJ2-7; clone size: few; CDR3 protein: CAWSPGSLDEQYF; CDR3 DNA: TGTGCCTGGAGCCCGGGGTCGTTAGACGAGCAGTACTTC
D gene: NA; CDR3 length: 13; V gene: TRBV20-1; J gene: TRBJ2-7; clone size: NA; CDR3 protein: CSAGTAFSYEQYF; CDR3 DNA: TGCAGTGCCGGAACAGCTTTCTCCTACGAGCAGTACTTC
D gene: TRBD2; CDR3 length: 14; V gene: TRBV5-1; J gene: TRBJ2-7; clone size: few; CDR3 protein: CASSLGGEGNEQYF; CDR3 DNA: TGCGCCAGCAGCTTGGGCGGGGAGGGAAACGAGCAGTACTTC
D gene: TRBD1; CDR3 length: 18; V gene: TRBV7-3; J gene: TRBJ1-1; clone size: NA; CDR3 protein: CASSLIGTGGRGNTEAFF; CDR3 DNA: TGTGCCAGCAGCTTAATCGGGACAGGGGGCAGGGGGAACACTGAAGCTTTCTTT
D gene: NA; CDR3 length: 14; V gene: TRBV25-1; J gene: TRBJ2-2; clone size: few; CDR3 protein: CASSVGHFTGELFF; CDR3 DNA: TGTGCCAGCAGCGTGGGGCACTTCACCGGGGAGCTGTTTTTT
D gene: TRBD2; CDR3 length: 17; V gene: TRBV4-2; J gene: TRBJ2-7; clone size: few; CDR3 protein: CASSQEIRPSGGPEQYF; CDR3 DNA: TGTGCCAGCAGCCAAGAAATAAGGCCTAGCGGGGGGCCCGAGCAGTACTTC
D gene: NA; CDR3 length: 13; V gene: TRBV7-2; J gene: TRBJ1-5; clone size: few; CDR3 protein: CASSLSFSQPQHF; CDR3 DNA: TGTGCCAGCAGCTTATCCTTTAGCCAGCCCCAGCATTTT
D gene: NA; CDR3 length: 14; V gene: TRBV28; J gene: TRBJ2-2; clone size: few; CDR3 protein: CASSSAGTGGELFF; CDR3 DNA: TGTGCCAGCAGTTCGGCGGGGACGGGCGGGGAGCTGTTTTTT
D gene: NA; CDR3 length: 14; V gene: TRBV29-1; J gene: TRBJ2-5; clone size: few; CDR3 protein: CSVVPAKLGETQYF; CDR3 DNA: TGCAGCGTTGTGCCTGCCAAGCTGGGAGAGACCCAGTACTTC
D gene: NA; CDR3 length: 15; V gene: TRBV5-1; J gene: TRBJ2-5; clone size: NA; CDR3 protein: CASSLAFGGLQTQYF; CDR3 DNA: TGCGCCAGCAGCTTAGCCTTCGGGGGCTTACAGACCCAGTACTTC
D gene: NA; CDR3 length: 14; V gene: TRBV25-1; J gene: TRBJ2-5; clone size: NA; CDR3 protein: CASSRSRVQETQYF; CDR3 DNA: TGTGCCAGCAGCAGAAGCAGGGTCCAAGAGACCCAGTACTTC
D gene: TRBD1; CDR3 length: 14; V gene: TRBV5-1; J gene: TRBJ1-1; clone size: NA; CDR3 protein: CASSEGQGFTEAFF; CDR3 DNA: TGCGCCAGCAGCGAAGGACAGGGGTTCACTGAAGCTTTCTTT
D gene: TRBD2; CDR3 length: 13; V gene: TRBV20-1; J gene: TRBJ2-1; clone size: few; CDR3 protein: CSAVGLAHNEQFF; CDR3 DNA: TGCAGTGCCGTGGGACTAGCCCACAATGAGCAGTTCTTC
D gene: NA; CDR3 length: 17; V gene: TRBV7-6; J gene: TRBJ2-7; clone size: NA; CDR3 protein: CASSSLGGSGISYEQYF; CDR3 DNA: TGTGCCAGCAGCTCCCTCGGGGGTAGCGGCATCTCCTACGAGCAGTACTTC
D gene: TRBD1; CDR3 length: 15; V gene: TRBV28; J gene: TRBJ2-7; clone size: NA; CDR3 protein: CASSDRDRWDYEQYF; CDR3 DNA: TGTGCCAGCAGTGACCGGGACAGGTGGGACTACGAGCAGTACTTC
D gene: NA; CDR3 length: 12; V gene: TRBV30; J gene: TRBJ2-7; clone size: NA; CDR3 protein: CAWSGYYKEQYF; CDR3 DNA: TGTGCCTGGAGTGGCTACTACAAAGAGCAGTACTTC
D gene: NA; CDR3 length: 13; V gene: TRBV6-2/TRBV6-3; J gene: TRBJ2-2; clone size: many; CDR3 protein: CASAWSNTGELFF; CDR3 DNA: TGTGCCAGCGCCTGGTCGAACACCGGGGAGCTGTTTTTT
D gene: TRBD2; CDR3 length: 15; V gene: TRBV20-1; J gene: TRBJ2-3; clone size: NA; CDR3 protein: CSARGVAGFTDTQYF; CDR3 DNA: TGCAGTGCTAGAGGAGTAGCGGGGTTCACAGATACGCAGTATTTT
D gene: TRBD2; CDR3 length: 15; V gene: TRBV7-9; J gene: TRBJ2-1; clone size: NA; CDR3 protein: CASSNGTRLYNEQFF; CDR3 DNA: TGTGCCAGCAGTAACGGGACTAGGCTATACAATGAGCAGTTCTTC
D gene: TRBD2; CDR3 length: 15; V gene: TRBV6-1; J gene: TRBJ2-7; clone size: few; CDR3 protein: CASSKTLLATHEQYF; CDR3 DNA: TGTGCCAGCAGTAAAACCTTACTAGCGACCCACGAGCAGTACTTC
D gene: NA; CDR3 length: 14; V gene: TRBV7-9; J gene: TRBJ2-2; clone size: NA; CDR3 protein: CASSTDRNTGELFF; CDR3 DNA: TGTGCCAGCAGCACCGACCGAAACACCGGGGAGCTGTTTTTT
D gene: NA; CDR3 length: 16; V gene: TRBV4-3; J gene: TRBJ2-2; clone size: many; CDR3 protein: CASSQAWGHYTGELFF; CDR3 DNA: TGCGCCAGCAGCCAAGCGTGGGGACATTACACCGGGGAGCTGTTTTTT
D gene: TRBD1; CDR3 length: 14; V gene: TRBV5-1; J gene: TRBJ2-5; clone size: few; CDR3 protein: CASSTSGTEETQYF; CDR3 DNA: TGCGCCAGCAGCACCTCCGGGACAGAAGAGACCCAGTACTTC
D gene: NA; CDR3 length: 16; V gene: TRBV15; J gene: TRBJ2-3; clone size: NA; CDR3 protein: CATSGLATALTDTQYF; CDR3 DNA: TGTGCCACCAGCGGCCTAGCGACGGCTTTGACAGATACGCAGTATTTT